What follows is one T cell receptor beta chain and its context. The data were taken from a study of blood T cell repertoires in COVID-19. Study information: COVID-19 samples, acute and convalescent, were from the United States, Italy and Spain. In each case, the material was cDNA or gDNA derived from T cells, B-cell-depleted T cells, or PBMCs.

Authors' data handling: Amplified reference gene primers provided the basis for estimating nucleated cell counts. Profiling relied on immunoSEQ multiplex PCR, and the TCRdb table lists in-frame clones only, not all of them. For V, J and clone size, that table is used; D and trimming come from the DNA. In the table there are a few hundred thousand clones, 86% of which are singletons. CDR1 and CDR2 from the germline V gene are DFQATT and SNEGSKA (reference sequence). The CDR3 runs 11 residues. Trimming left V 3 bases short and J 1 base short, with 3 bases between. The chain joins TRBV20-1 to TRBJ1-2; D gene unclear. Sequencing was carried out using peripheral blood. The sequence came from a woman in her fifties or sixties with acute or convalescent COVID-19. CDR3 sequence: CSASNNYGYTF. CDR3 nucleotide sequence: TGCAGTGCTAGCAATAACTATGGCTACACCTTC.